This T cell receptor beta chain was identified in a study of blood T cell repertoires in COVID-19. This clone has only a few counts. Germline CDR1 and CDR2: KGHSH and LQKENI. V gave up 3 bases and J gave up 8 bases; unmatched junction bases: 9. The CDR3 extends over 15 amino acids. Authors' analysis steps: Reference gene primer amplification gave nucleated cell count estimates. TCRdb's copy holds only in-frame clones and misses some; the assay was immunoSEQ multiplex PCR. That table is the source of V, J and clone size, and D and trimming were worked out from the DNA. The table includes a few hundred thousand clones, roughly 89% detected once. Individuals aged 18 to 89 years were recruited from around 22 US areas. Cohorts were based on clinical histories the participants reported. Exposed participants encountered a COVID-19 case during the 2 weeks preceding study entry.

The sequenced sample consisted of PBMCs or T cells enriched from blood (not recorded which). This TCR came from a woman aged 45-65 years who had been exposed to COVID-19. This sequence joins TRBV18 and TRBJ2-1; 8 bases match TRBD1. The CDR3 here is CASSPRTGPLDEQFF. The CDR3 bases are TGTGCCAGCTCACCTAGGACAGGGCCGCTGGATGAGCAGTTCTTC.